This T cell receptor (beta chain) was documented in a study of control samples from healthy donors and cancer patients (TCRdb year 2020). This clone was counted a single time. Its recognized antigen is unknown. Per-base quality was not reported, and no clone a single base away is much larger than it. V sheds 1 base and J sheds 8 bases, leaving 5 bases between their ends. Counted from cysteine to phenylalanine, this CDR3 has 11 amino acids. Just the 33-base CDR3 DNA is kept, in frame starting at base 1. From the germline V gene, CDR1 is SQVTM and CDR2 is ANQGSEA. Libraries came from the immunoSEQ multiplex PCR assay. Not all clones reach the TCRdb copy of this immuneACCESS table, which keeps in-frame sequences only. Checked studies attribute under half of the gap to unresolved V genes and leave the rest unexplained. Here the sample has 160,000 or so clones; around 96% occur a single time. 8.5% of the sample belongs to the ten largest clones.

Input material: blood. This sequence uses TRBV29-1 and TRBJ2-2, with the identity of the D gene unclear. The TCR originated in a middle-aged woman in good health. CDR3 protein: CSVEVGGELFF. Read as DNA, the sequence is TGCAGCGTTGAAGTTGGAGGGGAGCTGTTTTTT.